These 16 T cell receptor beta chains came from one sample sequenced in a study of cytomegalovirus exposure and HLA in healthy donors. Both 60 Vbeta primers and 13 Jbeta primers went into the PCR. Measured with immunoSEQ multiplex PCR; TCRdb has only the in-frame clones, and not every one. The sample contains under 300,000 clones, roughly 91% of which appear only once. The sample was PBMCs. Receptors originate from a girl between 2 and 10 years old in good health and CMV-seronegative.

The chain employs TRBV7-8 and TRBJ1-4; 7 bases line up with TRBD1. There are 16 residues in the CDR3. Trimming at V came to 1 base and at J to 4 bases, leaving 6 bases not matched to a gene. In germline, CDR1 is SGHVS, CDR2 FQNEAQ. The chain's CDR3 is CASSLGLGTVNEKLFF. The CDR3 bases are TGTGCCAGCAGCTTAGGCCTCGGGACAGTTAATGAAAAACTGTTTTTT. The full variable domain, completed using reference TRBV7-8 and TRBJ1-4, is GAGVSQSPRYKVAKRGQDVALRCDPISGHVSLFWYQQALGQGPEFLTYFQNEAQLDKSGLPSDRFFAERPEGSVSTLKIQRTQQEDSAVYLCASSLGLGTVNEKLFFGSGTQLSVL.

The J gene is TRBJ1-2, the V gene TRBV6-6; D may be TRBD1 (5 bases). In germline, CDR1 is MNHNY, CDR2 SVGAGI (reference sequence). The V end was cut by 11 bases, the J end by 4 bases, with 14 bases between. There are 12 residues in the CDR3. Here the CDR3 reads CAPPGKVYGYTF. The CDR3 bases are TGTGCCCCCCCAGGGAAGGTCTATGGCTACACCTTC.

This sequence joins TRBV10-3 and TRBJ1-1; 7 nucleotides match TRBD1. The trim removed 6 bases at V and 4 bases at J, leaving 5 bases unmatched. Germline CDR1 reads ENHRY; CDR2 reads SYGVKD. This CDR3 contains 13 residues. The DNA for the CDR3 is TGTGCCATCAGACCGGACAGGCGCACTGAAGCTTTCTTT. Translated, it gives CAIRPDRRTEAFF.

A single count supports this clone. The J gene is TRBJ1-2, the V gene TRBV2; 7 bases are shared with TRBD1. V dropped 7 bases and J dropped 7; count of bases not matched to a gene: 9. The CDR3 is 13 amino acids. CDR1 SNHLY and CDR2 FYNNEI come from the germline V gene. The CDR3 sequence: CASTQGVVGGYTF. The CDR3 bases are TGTGCCAGCACCCAGGGGGTTGTTGGTGGCTACACCTTC.

This chain joins TRBV5-6 and TRBJ1-1, with TRBD1 matching over 9 bases. Germline-derived CDR1 and CDR2 are SGHDT and YYEEEE. J lost 3 bases, V lost 3 bases, and 3 bases had no gene match. The CDR3 extends over 14 amino acids. CDR3 DNA: TGTGCCAGCAGCTGGGGGGACAGGGACACTGAAGCTTTCTTT. Protein sequence: CASSWGDRDTEAFF.

This chain uses TRBV6-5 with TRBJ2-7; 9 positions match TRBD1. Germline CDR1 is MNHEY and CDR2 is SVGAGI. This CDR3 has 15 amino acids. V gave up 6 bases and J gave up 2 bases; unmatched junction bases: 8. CDR3 nucleotide sequence: TGTGCCAGCAGCCGATCCGGGACAGGGACCTACGAGCAGTACTTC. It encodes CASSRSGTGTYEQYF.

The chain couples TRBV29-1 to TRBJ2-1; TRBD2 aligns across 15 bases. CDR3 length equals 19 residues. Germline assignment: CDR1 SQVTM and CDR2 ANQGSEA. With 7 bases clipped from V and 0 bases from J, the junction kept 13 bases outside the gene matches. The CDR3 sequence: CSAKGLAGGPISSYNEQFF. In DNA, the CDR3 is TGCAGCGCGAAGGGACTAGCGGGGGGTCCAATTAGCTCCTACAATGAGCAGTTCTTC.

The chain has TRBV11-2 and TRBJ1-1; TRBD1 matches at 7 bases. The germline CDR1 and CDR2 sequences are SGHAT and FQNNGV. The CDR3 spans 13 residues. V shed 5 bases and J 1 base; nucleotides not matched to a gene: 1. The CDR3 region is CASSRTGNTEAFF. The CDR3 DNA reads as TGTGCCAGCAGCCGGACAGGGAACACTGAAGCTTTCTTT.

The chain links TRBV6-7 to TRBJ1-5, with 9 bases matching TRBD1. TRBV6-7 falls under the ORF class, with uncertain function. The CDR3 is made up of 20 amino acids. Trimming took 2 bases from V and 4 from J; bases not matched to a gene: 18. The CDR3 nucleotides are TGTGCCAGCAGTTACCCAAAATCGATCTGGAGGACAGGGGTAAATCAGCCCCAGCATTTT. As protein: CASSYPKSIWRTGVNQPQHF.

The rearrangement joins TRBV18 to TRBJ2-3; 8 nucleotides agree with TRBD1. This CDR3 has 16 amino acids. Germline lookup yields CDR1 KGHSH and CDR2 LQKENI. With V trimmed by 2 bases and J by 1 base, 5 bases remained unmatched. The CDR3 bases are TGTGCCAGCTCACCATTGACAGGGGTAGGCACAGATACGCAGTATTTT. Residues: CASSPLTGVGTDTQYF.

The chain combines TRBV2 with TRBJ2-2; weak D call: TRBD2 (6 bases). From germline, CDR1 is SNHLY and CDR2 FYNNEI. The V and J ends lost 3 bases and 5 bases respectively, with 13 bases between them. The CDR3 is 15 residues long. CDR3 sequence: CASSEVQGGTGELFF. The CDR3 region has the DNA TGTGCCAGCAGTGAGGTGCAGGGAGGAACCGGGGAGCTGTTTTTT.

The chain uses TRBV15 and TRBJ2-1; 14 bases line up with TRBD2. J was trimmed by 6 bases and V by 0 bases; bases with no gene match: 4. CDR3 length equals 17 residues. Germline V gives CDR1 LNHNV, CDR2 YYDKDF (reference sequence). DNA of the CDR3: TGTGCCACCAGCAGAGATCCCGGGACTAGCGGGAGCAATGAGCAGTTCTTC. Translation gives CATSRDPGTSGSNEQFF.

This chain uses TRBV29-1 with TRBJ1-1, with D possibly matching TRBD1 (5 bases). The germline CDR1 and CDR2 sequences are SQVTM and ANQGSEA. Trimming cost V 4 bases and J 4 bases, with 16 bases left between them. This CDR3 spans 14 amino acids. The CDR3 protein is CSVVDAGKGTEAFF. The CDR3 region has the DNA TGCAGCGTTGTCGACGCAGGGAAGGGCACTGAAGCTTTCTTT. Full variable domain (outside the CDR3, taken from reference TRBV29-1 and TRBJ1-1): SAVISQKPSRDICQRGTSLTIQCQVDSQVTMMFWYRQQPGQSLTLIATANQGSEATYESGFVIDKFPISRPNLTFSTLTVSNMSPEDSSIYLCSVVDAGKGTEAFFGQGTRLTVV.

The CDR3 coding sequence is TGTGCCAGCAAAACCGGACTAGCGGGACAAGAGACCCAGTACTTC. Translating it yields CASKTGLAGQETQYF. The genes are TRBV4-2 and TRBJ2-5, with 12 bases lining up with TRBD2. The CDR3 has 15 residues. Germline CDR1 is LGHNA and CDR2 is YNFKEQ. V shed 7 bases, J shed 2 bases, and the junction held 5 bases outside the gene matches.

The genes are TRBV6-5 and TRBJ2-1; 11 nucleotides align to TRBD2. The CDR3 is made up of 15 amino acids. Germline V lookup: CDR1 MNHEY, CDR2 SVGAGI. J lost 6 bases, V lost 5 bases, and 6 bases had no gene match. CDR3 sequence (DNA): TGTGCCAGCAGTACCGGACTAGCGGGTACCAATGAGCAGTTCTTC. Protein product: CASSTGLAGTNEQFF.

This clone came up a few times. The same CDR3 arises from other DNA sequences in this sample as well. The chain recombines TRBV19 with TRBJ2-3, with 12 bases lining up with TRBD2. CDR3 length equals 17 residues. Germline loops: CDR1 LNHDA, CDR2 SQIVND (reference sequence). The trim removed 3 bases at V and 1 base at J, leaving 5 bases unmatched. The CDR3 nucleotides read TGTGCCAGTAGTATCCTAGCGGGGGGGCTGGGCACAGATACGCAGTATTTT. Residues: CASSILAGGLGTDTQYF.